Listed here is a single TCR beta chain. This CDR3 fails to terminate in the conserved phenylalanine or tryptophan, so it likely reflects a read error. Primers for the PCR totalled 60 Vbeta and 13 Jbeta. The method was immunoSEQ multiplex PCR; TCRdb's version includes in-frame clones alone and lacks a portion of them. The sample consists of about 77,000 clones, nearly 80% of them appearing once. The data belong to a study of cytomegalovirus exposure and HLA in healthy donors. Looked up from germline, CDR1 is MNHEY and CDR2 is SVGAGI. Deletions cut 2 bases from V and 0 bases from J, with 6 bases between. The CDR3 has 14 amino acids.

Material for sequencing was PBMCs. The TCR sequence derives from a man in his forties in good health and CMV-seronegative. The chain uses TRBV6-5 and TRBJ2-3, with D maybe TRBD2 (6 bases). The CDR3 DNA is TGTGCCAGCAGTTACGGACTAAGCACAGATACGCAGTATGTT. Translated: CASSYGLSTDTQYV.